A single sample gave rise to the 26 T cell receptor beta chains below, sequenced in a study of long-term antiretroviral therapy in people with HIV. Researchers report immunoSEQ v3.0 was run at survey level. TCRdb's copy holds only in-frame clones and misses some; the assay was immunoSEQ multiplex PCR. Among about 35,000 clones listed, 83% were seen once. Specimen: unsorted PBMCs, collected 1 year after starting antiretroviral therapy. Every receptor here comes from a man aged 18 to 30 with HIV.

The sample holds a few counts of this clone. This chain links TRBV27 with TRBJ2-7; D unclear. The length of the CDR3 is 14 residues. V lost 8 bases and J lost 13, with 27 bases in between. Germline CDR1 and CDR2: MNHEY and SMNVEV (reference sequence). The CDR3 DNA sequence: TGTGCCAGCCACGGTGGATCAAAGAACATCGATAGATACTTC. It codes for CASHGGSKNIDRYF.

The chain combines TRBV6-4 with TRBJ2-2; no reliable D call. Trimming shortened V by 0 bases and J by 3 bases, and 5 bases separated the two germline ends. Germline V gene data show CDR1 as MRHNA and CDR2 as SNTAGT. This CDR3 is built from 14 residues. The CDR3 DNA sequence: TGTGCCAGCAGTGACTCGGCGGACACCGGGGAGCTGTTTTTT. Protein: CASSDSADTGELFF.

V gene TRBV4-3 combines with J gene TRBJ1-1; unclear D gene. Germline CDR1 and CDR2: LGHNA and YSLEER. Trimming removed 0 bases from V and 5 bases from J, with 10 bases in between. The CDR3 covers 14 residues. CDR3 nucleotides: TGCGCCAGCAGCCAAGATGGAGGGAGGACTGAAGCTTTCTTT. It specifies CASSQDGGRTEAFF.

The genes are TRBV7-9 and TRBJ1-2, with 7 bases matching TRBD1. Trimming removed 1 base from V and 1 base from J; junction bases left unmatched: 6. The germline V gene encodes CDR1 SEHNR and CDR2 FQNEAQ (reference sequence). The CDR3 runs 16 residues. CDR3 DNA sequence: TGTGCCAGCAGCTTAGATGGGGCAGGGGGTAACTATGGCTACACCTTC. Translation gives CASSLDGAGGNYGYTF.

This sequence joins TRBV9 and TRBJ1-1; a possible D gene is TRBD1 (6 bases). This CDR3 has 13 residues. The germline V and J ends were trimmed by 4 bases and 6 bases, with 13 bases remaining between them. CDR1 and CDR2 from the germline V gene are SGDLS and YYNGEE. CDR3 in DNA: TGTGCCAGCAGCACCGTACAGGGTCCTGAAGCTTTCTTT. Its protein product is CASSTVQGPEAFF. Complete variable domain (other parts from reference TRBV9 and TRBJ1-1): DSGVTQTPKHLITATGQRVTLRCSPRSGDLSVYWYQQSLDQGLQFLIQYYNGEERAKGNILERFSAQQFPDLHSELNLSSLELGDSALYFCASSTVQGPEAFFGQGTRLTVV.

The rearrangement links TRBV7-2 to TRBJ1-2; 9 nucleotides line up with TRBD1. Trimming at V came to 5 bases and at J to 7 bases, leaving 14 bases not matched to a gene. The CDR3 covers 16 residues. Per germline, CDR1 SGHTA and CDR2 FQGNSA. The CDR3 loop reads CASSQEDTGTGFGYTF. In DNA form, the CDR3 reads TGTGCCAGCAGCCAGGAGGACACTGGGACAGGGTTTGGCTACACCTTC.

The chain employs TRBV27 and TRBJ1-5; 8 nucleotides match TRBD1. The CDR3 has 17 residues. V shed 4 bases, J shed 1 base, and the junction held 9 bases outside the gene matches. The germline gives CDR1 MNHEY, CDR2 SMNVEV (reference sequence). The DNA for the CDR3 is TGTGCCAGCAGTTCGTTCCGACAGGGGACCAGCAATCAGCCCCAGCATTTT. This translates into CASSSFRQGTSNQPQHF.

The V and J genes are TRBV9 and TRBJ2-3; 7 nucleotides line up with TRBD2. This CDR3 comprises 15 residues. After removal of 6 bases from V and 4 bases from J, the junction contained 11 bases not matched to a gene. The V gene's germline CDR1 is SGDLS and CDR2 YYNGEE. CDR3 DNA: TGTGCCAGCACCTGGGGAGGGCGGGACGCAGATACGCAGTATTTT. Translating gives CASTWGGRDADTQYF.

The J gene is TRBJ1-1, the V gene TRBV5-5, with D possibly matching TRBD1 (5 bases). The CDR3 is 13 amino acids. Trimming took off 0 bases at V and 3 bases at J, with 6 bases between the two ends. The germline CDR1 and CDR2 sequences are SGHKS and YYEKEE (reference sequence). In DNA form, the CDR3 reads TGTGCCAGCAGCTTGGGAGGGGACACTGAAGCTTTCTTT. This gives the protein CASSLGGDTEAFF.

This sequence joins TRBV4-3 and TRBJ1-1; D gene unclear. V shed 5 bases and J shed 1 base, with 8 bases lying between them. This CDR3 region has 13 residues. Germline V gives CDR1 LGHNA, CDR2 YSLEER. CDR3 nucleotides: TGCGCCAGCAGCTTCACAACGAACACTGAAGCTTTCTTT. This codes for CASSFTTNTEAFF.

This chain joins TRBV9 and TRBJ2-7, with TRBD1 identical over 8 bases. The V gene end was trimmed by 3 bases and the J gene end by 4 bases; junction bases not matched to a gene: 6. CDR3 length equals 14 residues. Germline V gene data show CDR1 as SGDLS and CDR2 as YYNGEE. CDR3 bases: TGTGCCAGCAGCGCTGGGACAGGTCCTTACGAGCAGTACTTC. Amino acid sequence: CASSAGTGPYEQYF. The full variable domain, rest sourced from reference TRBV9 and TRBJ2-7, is DSGVTQTPKHLITATGQRVTLRCSPRSGDLSVYWYQQSLDQGLQFLIQYYNGEERAKGNILERFSAQQFPDLHSELNLSSLELGDSALYFCASSAGTGPYEQYFGPGTRLTVT.

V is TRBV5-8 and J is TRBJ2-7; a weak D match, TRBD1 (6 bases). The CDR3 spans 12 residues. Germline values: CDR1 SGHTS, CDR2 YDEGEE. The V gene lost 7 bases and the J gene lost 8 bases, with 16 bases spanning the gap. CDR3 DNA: TGTGCCAGCGAGGGGCCAGGGGTCCAGCAGTACTTC. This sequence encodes CASEGPGVQQYF. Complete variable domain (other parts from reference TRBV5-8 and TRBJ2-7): EAGVTQSPTHLIKTRGQQATLRCSPISGHTSVYWYQQALGLGLQFLLWYDEGEERNRGNFPPRFSGRQFPNYSSELNVNALELEDSALYLCASEGPGVQQYFGPGTRLTVT.

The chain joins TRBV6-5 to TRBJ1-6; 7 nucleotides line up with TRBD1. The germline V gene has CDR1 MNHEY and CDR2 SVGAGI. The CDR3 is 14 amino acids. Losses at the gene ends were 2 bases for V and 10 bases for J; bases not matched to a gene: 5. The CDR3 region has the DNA TGTGCCAGCAGTTACCGACAGGGAGGGTCACCCCTCCACTTT. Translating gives CASSYRQGGSPLHF.

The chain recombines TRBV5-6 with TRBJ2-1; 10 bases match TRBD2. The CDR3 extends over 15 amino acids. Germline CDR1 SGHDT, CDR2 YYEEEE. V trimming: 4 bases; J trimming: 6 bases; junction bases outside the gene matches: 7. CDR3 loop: CASSIPSGSFNEQFF. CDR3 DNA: TGTGCCAGCAGCATCCCTAGCGGGAGCTTCAATGAGCAGTTCTTC.

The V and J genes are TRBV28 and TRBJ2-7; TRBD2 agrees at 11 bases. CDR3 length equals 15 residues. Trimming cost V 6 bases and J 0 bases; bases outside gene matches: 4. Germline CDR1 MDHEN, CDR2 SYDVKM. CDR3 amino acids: CASSGTSGFSYEQYF. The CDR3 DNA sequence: TGTGCCAGCAGCGGGACTAGCGGATTCTCCTACGAGCAGTACTTC. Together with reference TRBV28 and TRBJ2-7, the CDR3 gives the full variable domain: DVKVTQSSRYLVKRTGEKVFLECVQDMDHENMFWYRQDPGLGLRLIYFSYDVKMKEKGDIPEGYSVSREKKERFSLILESASTNQTSMYLCASSGTSGFSYEQYFGPGTRLTVT.

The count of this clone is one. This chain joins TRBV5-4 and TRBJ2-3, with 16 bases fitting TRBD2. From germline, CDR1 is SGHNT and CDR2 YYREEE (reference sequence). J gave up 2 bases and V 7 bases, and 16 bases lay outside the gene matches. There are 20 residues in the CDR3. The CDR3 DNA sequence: TGTGCCAGCGGCCGGACCTCCCCGGGACTAGCGGGAGGGAACACAGATACGCAGTATTTT. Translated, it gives CASGRTSPGLAGGNTDTQYF. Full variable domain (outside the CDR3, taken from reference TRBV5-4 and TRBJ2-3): ETGVTQSPTHLIKTRGQQVTLRCSSQSGHNTVSWYQQALGQGPQFIFQYYREEENGRGNFPPRFSGLQFPNYSSELNVNALELDDSALYLCASGRTSPGLAGGNTDTQYFGPGTRLTVL.

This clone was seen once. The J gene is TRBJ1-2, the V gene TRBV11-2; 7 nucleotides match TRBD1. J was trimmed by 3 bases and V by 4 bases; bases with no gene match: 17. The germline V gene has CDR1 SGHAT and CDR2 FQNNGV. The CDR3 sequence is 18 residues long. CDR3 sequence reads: CASSSTDRRVGVDYGYTF. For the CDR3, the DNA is TGTGCCAGCAGCTCAACGGACAGGAGGGTAGGGGTCGACTATGGCTACACCTTC. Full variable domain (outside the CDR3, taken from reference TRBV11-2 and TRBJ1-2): EAGVAQSPRYKIIEKRQSVAFWCNPISGHATLYWYQQILGQGPKLLIQFQNNGVVDDSQLPKDRFSAERLKGVDSTLKIQPAKLEDSAVYLCASSSTDRRVGVDYGYTFGSGTRLTVV.

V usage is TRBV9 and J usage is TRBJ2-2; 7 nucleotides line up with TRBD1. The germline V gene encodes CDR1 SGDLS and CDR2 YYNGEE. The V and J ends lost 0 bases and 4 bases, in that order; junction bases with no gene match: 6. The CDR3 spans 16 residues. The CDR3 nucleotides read TGTGCCAGCAGCGTAGGAAGGGACAGTCGCACCGGGGAGCTGTTTTTT. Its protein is CASSVGRDSRTGELFF. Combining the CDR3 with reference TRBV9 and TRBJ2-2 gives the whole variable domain DSGVTQTPKHLITATGQRVTLRCSPRSGDLSVYWYQQSLDQGLQFLIQYYNGEERAKGNILERFSAQQFPDLHSELNLSSLELGDSALYFCASSVGRDSRTGELFFGEGSRLTVL.

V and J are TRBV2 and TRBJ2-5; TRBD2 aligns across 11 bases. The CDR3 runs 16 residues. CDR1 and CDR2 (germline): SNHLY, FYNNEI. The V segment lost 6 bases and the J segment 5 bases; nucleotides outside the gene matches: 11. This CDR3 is CASRDYLAGGRETQYF. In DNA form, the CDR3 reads TGTGCCAGCAGGGACTACCTAGCGGGAGGACGGGAGACCCAGTACTTC.

The CDR3 protein is CASSLMGQGYGYTF. DNA for the CDR3: TGTGCCAGCAGCTTGATGGGGCAGGGCTATGGCTACACCTTC. The chain is built from TRBV5-6 and TRBJ1-2, with a weak D call TRBD1 (5 bases). Trimming removed 1 base at V and 4 bases at J, with 11 bases between. The CDR3 is 14 amino acids. CDR1 and CDR2 from the germline V gene are SGHDT and YYEEEE.

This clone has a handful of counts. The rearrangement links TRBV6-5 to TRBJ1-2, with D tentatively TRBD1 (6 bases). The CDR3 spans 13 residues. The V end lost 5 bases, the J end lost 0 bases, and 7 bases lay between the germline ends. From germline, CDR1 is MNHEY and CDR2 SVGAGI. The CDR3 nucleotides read TGTGCCAGCAGTCGGACAGCTAACTATGGCTACACCTTC. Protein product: CASSRTANYGYTF.

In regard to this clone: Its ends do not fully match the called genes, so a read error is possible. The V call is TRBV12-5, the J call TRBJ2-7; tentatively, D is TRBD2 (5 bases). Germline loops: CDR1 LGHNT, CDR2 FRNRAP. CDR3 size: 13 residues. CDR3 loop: CASGFGPYPEAVF. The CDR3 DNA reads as TGTGCTAGTGGTTTTGGCCCATACCCGGAGGCCGTCTTC.

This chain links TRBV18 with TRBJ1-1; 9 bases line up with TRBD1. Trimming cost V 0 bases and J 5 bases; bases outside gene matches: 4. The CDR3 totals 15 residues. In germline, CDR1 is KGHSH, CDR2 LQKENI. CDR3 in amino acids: CASSPPGQGVTEAFF. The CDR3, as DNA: TGTGCCAGCTCACCACCGGGACAGGGTGTAACTGAAGCTTTCTTT.

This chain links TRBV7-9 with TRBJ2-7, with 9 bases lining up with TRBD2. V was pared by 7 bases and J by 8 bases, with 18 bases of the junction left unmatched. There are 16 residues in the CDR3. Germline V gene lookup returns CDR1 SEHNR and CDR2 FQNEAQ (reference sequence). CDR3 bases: TGTGCCAGCACCCTTATCGGGCGGGAGGGCTCTAAGAAGCAGTACTTC. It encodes CASTLIGREGSKKQYF.

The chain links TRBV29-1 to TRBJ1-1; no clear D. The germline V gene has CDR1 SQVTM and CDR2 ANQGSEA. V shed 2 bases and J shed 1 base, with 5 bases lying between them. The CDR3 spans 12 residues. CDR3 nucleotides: TGCAGCGTTGAACGACAGAACACTGAAGCTTTCTTT. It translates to CSVERQNTEAFF.

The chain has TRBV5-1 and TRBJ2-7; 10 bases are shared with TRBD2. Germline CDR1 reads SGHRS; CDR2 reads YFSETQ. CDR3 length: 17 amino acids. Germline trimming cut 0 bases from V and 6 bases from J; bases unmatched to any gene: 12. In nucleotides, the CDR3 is TGCGCCAGCAGCTTGGGTCTAGCGGGAGTTCGGACCCCCGAGCAGTACTTC. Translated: CASSLGLAGVRTPEQYF.